Below are 29 T cell receptor beta chains sequenced from a single sample in a study of blood T cells in healthy people across ages. Primed by a sample-barcoded 5' primer and a J-beta primer mix, a second PCR proceeded for about 6 to 12 cycles. From the 5' RACE reads, TCRdb called clonotypes with MiXCR, one entry per CDR3 protein. Of roughly 1,100,000 distinct CDR3 sequences listed, 20% to 25% are singletons. The same data also went into a second study, on T cells of mothers and their children.

Sequencing was done on a sample of blood. Receptors originate from a girl aged 2-9 years in good health.

The V gene is TRBV29-1, the J gene TRBJ2-5; 8 bases line up with TRBD1. CDR1 and CDR2 from the germline V gene are SQVTM and ANQGSEA. The CDR3 is 14 amino acids. Trimming took 0 bases from V and 11 from J; bases not matched to a gene: 11. CDR3 loop: CSVEDGQGRWEQYF. CDR3 bases: TGCAGCGTTGAAGACGGACAGGGTCGGTGGGAGCAGTACTTC.

This sequence joins TRBV6-1 and TRBJ1-4; 7 nucleotides agree with TRBD1. This CDR3 is built from 13 residues. V lost 2 bases and J lost 10; bases outside the gene matches: 4. In germline, CDR1 is MNHNS, CDR2 SASEGT. CDR3 bases: TGTGCCAGCAGTGAAAGGGGGCAGAGAAAACTGTTTTTT. Its translation: CASSERGQRKLFF.

The chain has TRBV7-2 and TRBJ2-3; a weak D match, TRBD2 (6 bases). Germline CDR1 SGHTA, CDR2 FQGNSA. The CDR3 contains 14 residues. Trimming removed 5 bases at V and 2 bases at J, with 11 bases between. The CDR3 protein is CASSTLASTDTQYF. The DNA for the CDR3 is TGTGCCAGCAGCACTCTAGCGTCCACAGATACGCAGTATTTT.

The V gene is TRBV7-9, the J gene TRBJ1-6; D is perhaps TRBD1 (5 bases). The CDR3 is made up of 14 amino acids. Germline loops: CDR1 SEHNR, CDR2 FQNEAQ (reference sequence). V was pared by 3 bases and J by 7 bases, with 10 bases between. Written as DNA, the CDR3 is TGTGCCAGCAGCTTCGGGGCCCTAAATTCACCCCTCCACTTT. Its protein product is CASSFGALNSPLHF.

This clonotype occurred a few times. The V and J genes are TRBV12-3 or TRBV12-4 and TRBJ2-4, with unresolved D. The CDR3 length is 14 residues. Deletions cut 4 bases from V and 5 bases from J, with 12 bases between. Here the CDR3 reads CASSYGPSQNIQYF. The CDR3 DNA sequence: TGTGCCAGCAGTTACGGGCCCTCTCAAAACATTCAGTACTTC.

This chain links TRBV12-3 or TRBV12-4 with TRBJ2-3; D is possibly TRBD1 or TRBD2 (5 bases each). CDR3 size: 15 residues. V lost 6 bases and J 0 bases, leaving 13 bases between the germline ends. CDR3 DNA: TGTGCCAGCAGGGGGGTTCAGACGAGCACAGATACGCAGTATTTT. As protein: CASRGVQTSTDTQYF.

The chain combines TRBV6-5 with TRBJ1-1, with a tentative D call TRBD1 (5 bases). Germline CDR1 and CDR2: MNHEY and SVGAGI. V lost 5 bases and J 1 base, leaving 17 bases between the germline ends. This CDR3 has 16 amino acids. Here the CDR3 DNA reads TGTGCCAGCAGTGTAGACCCGGGACGGCCGAACACTGAAGCTTTCTTT. This encodes CASSVDPGRPNTEAFF.

This clonotype was seen a few times. The chain carries TRBV7-9 and TRBJ2-1; 7 nucleotides match TRBD2. In germline, CDR1 is SEHNR, CDR2 FQNEAQ (reference sequence). J lost 7 bases, V lost 0 bases, and 6 bases had no gene match. The CDR3 is 15 residues long. The CDR3 nucleotides are TGTGCCAGCAGCTTAGCGCGGGAGTCACGGAATGAGCAGTTCTTC. It specifies CASSLARESRNEQFF.

This chain connects TRBV9 to TRBJ2-7, with D possibly called TRBD1 or TRBD2 (5 bases each). The CDR3 length is 13 residues. Germline lookup yields CDR1 SGDLS and CDR2 YYNGEE. The germline V and J ends were trimmed by 5 bases and 2 bases, with 11 bases remaining between them. Written as DNA, the CDR3 is TGTGCCAGCAGGTCAGGGACCCCCTACGAGCAGTACTTC. Residues: CASRSGTPYEQYF.

The chain has TRBV6-6 and TRBJ2-2; D is tentatively TRBD1 or TRBD2 (5 bases each). The V and J ends lost 5 bases and 5 bases respectively, with 15 bases between them. Per the germline V gene, CDR1 is MNHNY and CDR2 is SVGAGI (reference sequence). CDR3 length: 15 amino acids. The CDR3 coding sequence is TGTGCCAGCAGTCCCTCTGAGGGGAGAACCGGGGAGCTGTTTTTT. This codes for CASSPSEGRTGELFF.

CDR3 DNA sequence: TGCGCCAGCAGCTTGGTACCCGGAGAGCAAGAGACCCAGTACTTC. Residues: CASSLVPGEQETQYF. This rearrangement joins TRBV5-1 to TRBJ2-5, with D unclear. The CDR3 loop spans 15 amino acids. Germline loops: CDR1 SGHRS, CDR2 YFSETQ. V dropped 0 bases and J dropped 2 bases, with 11 bases sitting between them.

This clonotype occurred many times. The V gene is TRBV5-4, the J gene TRBJ1-4; TRBD1 aligns across 7 bases. The germline CDR1 and CDR2 sequences are SGHNT and YYREEE (reference sequence). V trimming: 4 bases; J trimming: 6 bases; junction bases outside the gene matches: 3. The CDR3 contains 13 residues. The CDR3 loop is CASSVDRDEKLFF. The CDR3, as DNA: TGTGCCAGCAGCGTTGACAGGGATGAAAAACTGTTTTTT.

Turning to this clonotype: Germline and junction disagree at one end, which may indicate a read error. The chain recombines TRBV20-1 with TRBJ2-5; D possibly uses TRBD1 or TRBD2 (6 bases each). Germline CDR1 DFQATT, CDR2 SNEGSKA (reference sequence). This CDR3 is 13 amino acids long. CDR3 bases: TGCAGTTCAGCCGGGGGCGTAGAGGAGACTCAGTACTTC. As protein: CSSAGGVEETQYF.

The chain carries TRBV29-1 and TRBJ2-2; D assignment may be TRBD1 or TRBD2 (5 bases each). The CDR3 covers 12 residues. CDR1 is SQVTM and CDR2 is ANQGSEA in the germline V gene. The V and J ends lost 7 bases and 4 bases respectively, with 10 bases between them. The CDR3 sequence is CSAGTTTGELFF. The CDR3 coding sequence is TGCAGCGCCGGGACGACCACCGGGGAGCTGTTTTTT.

This clonotype occurred once. V and J are TRBV15 and TRBJ2-3, with 12 bases identical to TRBD2. Germline loops: CDR1 LNHNV, CDR2 YYDKDF (reference sequence). This CDR3 comprises 16 residues. J gave up 2 bases and V 4 bases, and 4 bases lay outside the gene matches. CDR3 in DNA: TGTGCCACCAGCACTAGGACTAGCGGGACCACAGATACGCAGTATTTT. Residues: CATSTRTSGTTDTQYF.

The chain is built from TRBV7-3 and TRBJ2-2; TRBD2 aligns across 9 bases. The CDR3 is 15 residues long. J gave up 7 bases and V 5 bases, and 8 bases lay outside the gene matches. Looked up from germline, CDR1 is SGHTA and CDR2 is FQGTGA. The CDR3 is CASSPAGGLGGELFF. DNA of the CDR3: TGTGCCAGCAGCCCGGCGGGGGGGCTTGGCGGGGAGCTGTTTTTT.

The chain combines TRBV20-1 with TRBJ2-5, with 10 positions matching TRBD2. The end of the DNA aligns better with TRBJ2-1, so the J call may be wrong. Germline V gene sequence: CDR1 DFQATT, CDR2 SNEGSKA (reference sequence). This CDR3 has 15 residues. Written as DNA, the CDR3 is TGCAGTGCTAGAGATCAGCGGGGGGGGCACAATGAGCAGTTCTTC. Its translation: CSARDQRGGHNEQFF.

Worth noting for this clonotype: One end of the junction does not line up with germline, which may come from a read error. The DNA for the CDR3 is TGTGCCAGCAGCCCCTTTCGGGGACCAGGGGTAAAAAACTTCTACAAGCAGTACTTC. Translated, it gives CASSPFRGPGVKNFYKQYF. This chain uses TRBV11-2 with TRBJ2-7, with D perhaps TRBD1 (6 bases). The CDR3 length is 19 residues. Germline V gives CDR1 SGHAT, CDR2 FQNNGV.

This clonotype occurred a few times. The V gene is TRBV7-8, the J gene TRBJ2-5; 7 nucleotides match TRBD1. Germline V gene lookup returns CDR1 SGHVS and CDR2 FQNEAQ. V dropped 2 bases and J dropped 5; count of bases not matched to a gene: 20. The CDR3 has 19 residues. The CDR3 is CASSLPSKKTGMTGETQYF. The CDR3 DNA is TGTGCCAGCAGCTTACCCTCGAAAAAGACAGGGATGACGGGGGAGACCCAGTACTTC.

This clonotype was counted ten times or more. V gene TRBV20-1 combines with J gene TRBJ2-1; 15 nucleotides align to TRBD2. The CDR3 sequence is 19 residues long. V lost 1 base to trimming and J lost 6 bases; unmatched junction nucleotides: 13. In germline, CDR1 is DFQATT, CDR2 SNEGSKA (reference sequence). The CDR3 bases are TGCAGTGCTAGAGGGTCGGGACTAGCGGGAGGACCGGGAGGCAATGAGCAGTTCTTC. Protein: CSARGSGLAGGPGGNEQFF.

This clonotype came up a few times. Here the CDR3 DNA reads TGTGCCAGCGCCGGGGGTGATTGGACGACTAGCGGGAGGGCCCGTGGAGCCAAAAACATTCAGTACTTC. Translated, it gives CASAGGDWTTSGRARGAKNIQYF. The chain links TRBV11-1 to TRBJ2-4, with 14 bases matching TRBD2. The CDR3 covers 23 residues. The V gene's germline CDR1 is SGHAT and CDR2 FQDESV (reference sequence). V dropped 8 bases and J dropped 0; count of bases not matched to a gene: 24.

This clonotype came up a few times. The rearrangement joins TRBV5-1 to TRBJ2-5, with TRBD1 matching 8 bases. Germline V gene data show CDR1 as SGHRS and CDR2 as YFSETQ. The CDR3 loop spans 15 amino acids. The junction had 4 bases not matched to a gene; V was cut back by 2 bases and J by 1 base. CDR3 nucleotide sequence: TGCGCCAGCAGCTTAGGACAGGGTAGCCAAGAGACCCAGTACTTC. Its protein product is CASSLGQGSQETQYF.

The rearrangement uses TRBV7-9 and TRBJ1-1; D gene unclear. Trimming pared 3 bases from V and 8 bases from J, leaving 10 bases between. The CDR3 covers 12 residues. Germline CDR1 is SEHNR and CDR2 is FQNEAQ (reference sequence). The CDR3 coding sequence is TGTGCCAGCAGCTTCCCGGGCGGCGAAGCTTTCTTT. Translated: CASSFPGGEAFF.

This clonotype came up many times. The rearrangement links TRBV18 to TRBJ2-2, with TRBD1 identical over 7 bases. CDR1 and CDR2 (germline): KGHSH, LQKENI. This CDR3 is built from 15 residues. The V gene end was trimmed by 3 bases and the J gene end by 1 base; junction bases not matched to a gene: 2. The CDR3 bases are TGTGCCAGCTCACCGGGACAGAGGAACACCGGGGAGCTGTTTTTT. It codes for CASSPGQRNTGELFF.

V and J are TRBV7-9 and TRBJ1-5; TRBD1 is a possible D gene (6 bases). This CDR3 is 15 amino acids long. V shed 6 bases and J shed 2 bases, with 14 bases lying between them. Germline-derived CDR1 and CDR2 are SEHNR and FQNEAQ (reference sequence). CDR3 coding DNA: TGTGCCAGCAGTCCACAACAGGGAGGCAATCAGCCCCAGCATTTT. Residues: CASSPQQGGNQPQHF.

The chain couples TRBV7-3 to TRBJ2-5; D is ambiguous. Gene TRBJ2-1 matches the end of the DNA better, so the J call may be wrong. CDR3 length: 13 residues. Germline V gene sequence: CDR1 SGHTA, CDR2 FQGTGA. CDR3 amino acids: CASSLGDENEQFF. CDR3 coding DNA: TGTGCCAGCAGCTTAGGGGATGAGAATGAGCAGTTCTTC.

In its sample, this clonotype was seen a few times. V and J are TRBV2 and TRBJ1-2; D unresolved. This CDR3 spans 11 amino acids. V shed 9 bases and J shed 4 bases, with 9 bases lying between them. The germline V gene has CDR1 SNHLY and CDR2 FYNNEI. CDR3 in DNA: TGTGCCAGGGGGAATATCTATGGCTACACCTTC. Protein sequence: CARGNIYGYTF.

In its sample, this clonotype was seen a few times. V usage is TRBV12-5 and J usage is TRBJ1-1; possibly TRBD1 for D (5 bases). V was pared by 4 bases and J by 3 bases, with 9 bases between. Germline lookup yields CDR1 LGHNT and CDR2 FRNRAP. The CDR3 covers 13 residues. CDR3 loop: CASGSPRDTEAFF. As DNA, the CDR3 is TGTGCTAGTGGTTCCCCCAGGGACACTGAAGCTTTCTTT.

This chain uses TRBV5-1 with TRBJ2-3, with D perhaps TRBD2 (6 bases). The germline V and J ends were trimmed by 0 bases and 3 bases, with 11 bases remaining between them. The CDR3 has 15 residues. CDR1 is SGHRS and CDR2 is YFSETQ in the germline V gene. CDR3 sequence: CASSLGLVKTDTQYF. For the CDR3, the DNA is TGCGCCAGCAGCTTGGGACTAGTAAAGACAGATACGCAGTATTTT.